Below, 26 T cell receptor beta chains from the same sample are listed, as sequenced in a study of T cell repertoires in cytomegalovirus infection (dated by TCRdb to the late 2010s). TCRdb records Illumina HiSeq 1500 as the sequencer. In TCRdb, the public reads were trimmed at Q25 with fastp and aligned with MiXCR, with productive beta chains retained. Entries that share a CDR3 protein sequence are merged under the most common genes and DNA. The sample contains nearly 550,000 distinct CDR3 sequences, more than 15% of them found a single time. In total, the top ten clones hold 24% of the sample. The specimen was CD8+ T cells from PBMCs. Receptors were obtained from a human donor in good health (CMV status not recorded). Some clones in this sample may be carry-over from other donors' samples.

The chain carries TRBV27 and TRBJ1-2; D is perhaps TRBD1 (5 bases). The CDR3 consists of 13 residues. Germline values: CDR1 MNHEY, CDR2 SMNVEV (reference sequence). V lost 4 bases to trimming and J lost 3 bases, with 9 bases between them. Written as DNA, the CDR3 is TGTGCCAGCAGTTCAAGGGGCCACTATGGCTACACCTTC. Protein: CASSSRGHYGYTF.

This clonotype has ten or more counts. The J gene is TRBJ2-5, the V gene TRBV6-1; weak D call: TRBD2 (5 bases). Germline CDR1 MNHNS, CDR2 SASEGT. The CDR3 contains 14 residues. The V end was cut by 5 bases, the J end by 2 bases, with 12 bases between. The CDR3 DNA follows: TGTGCCAGCAGTTCTCAGGTAGCGCAAGAGACCCAGTACTTC. This sequence encodes CASSSQVAQETQYF.

The V gene is TRBV13, the J gene TRBJ1-1; 11 nucleotides agree with TRBD1. The CDR3 totals 16 residues. V was pared by 3 bases and J by 4 bases, with 7 bases of the junction left unmatched. The germline V gene has CDR1 PRHDT and CDR2 FYEKMQ (reference sequence). CDR3 loop: CASSFDGQGAITEAFF. CDR3 bases: TGTGCCAGCAGCTTCGACGGACAGGGGGCTATCACTGAAGCTTTCTTT.

This clonotype turned up a few times. The chain has TRBV19 and TRBJ2-7; 9 positions match TRBD1. J was trimmed by 5 bases and V by 5 bases; bases with no gene match: 10. This CDR3 region has 15 residues. The V gene's germline CDR1 is LNHDA and CDR2 SQIVND (reference sequence). DNA of the CDR3: TGTGCCAGTAGTGTGGACAGGGGACTCCTCAACGAGCAGTACTTC. Amino acids: CASSVDRGLLNEQYF.

This clonotype has at least ten counts. This chain uses TRBV28 with TRBJ1-1, with TRBD1 matching over 8 bases. The CDR3 runs to 16 residues. Per the germline V gene, CDR1 is MDHEN and CDR2 is SYDVKM. V lost 6 bases to trimming and J lost 5 bases; unmatched junction nucleotides: 14. The CDR3, as DNA: TGTGCCAGCAGATCGACAGGGGCCGCTGTGGGGACTGAAGCTTTCTTT. Residues: CASRSTGAAVGTEAFF. Full variable domain (remainder filled in from reference TRBV28 and TRBJ1-1): DVKVTQSSRYLVKRTGEKVFLECVQDMDHENMFWYRQDPGLGLRLIYFSYDVKMKEKGDIPEGYSVSREKKERFSLILESASTNQTSMYLCASRSTGAAVGTEAFFGQGTRLTVV.

In this sample, this clonotype turned up a few times. The gene calls are TRBV5-1 and TRBJ2-5; 11 positions agree with TRBD2. This CDR3 is built from 18 residues. V was pared by 0 bases and J by 1 base, with 8 bases of the junction left unmatched. Germline CDR1 and CDR2: SGHRS and YFSETQ. The CDR3 region has the DNA TGCGCCAGCAGCTTGGGTCTAGCGGGGGGATTGACCCAAGAGACCCAGTACTTC. Amino acids: CASSLGLAGGLTQETQYF.

This clonotype was counted between two and nine times. The chain uses TRBV2 and TRBJ1-2; 8 nucleotides agree with TRBD1. V was pared by 6 bases and J by 8 bases, with 11 bases of the junction left unmatched. The germline CDR1 and CDR2 sequences are SNHLY and FYNNEI. There are 14 residues in the CDR3. As DNA, the CDR3 is TGTGCCAGCAGCCCAGCCTCCGGGACAGGCGGCTACACCTTC. Translation: CASSPASGTGGYTF.

This clonotype was seen more than once but under ten times. The V call is TRBV12-5, the J call TRBJ2-1; 8 nucleotides line up with TRBD2. The CDR3 covers 19 residues. CDR1 and CDR2 (germline): LGHNT, FRNRAP. J was trimmed by 4 bases and V by 1 base; bases with no gene match: 15. CDR3 nucleotide sequence: TGTGCTAGTGGTTTGGCCTCGTCGTTAGCGGGGCCCCCGTACAATGAGCAGTTCTTC. This encodes CASGLASSLAGPPYNEQFF.

V gene TRBV27 combines with J gene TRBJ2-1; D remains ambiguous. The CDR3 length is 13 residues. CDR1 is MNHEY, CDR2 SMNVEV, per germline (reference sequence). V was pared by 3 bases and J by 9 bases, with 12 bases between. The CDR3 DNA reads TGTGCCAGCAGTTTTTTAGGCCCAGGTGAGCAGTTCTTC. Its protein product is CASSFLGPGEQFF.

As for this clonotype: A junction boundary mismatches the germline segment, possibly from a read error. This chain connects TRBV11-1 to TRBJ2-3, with unresolved D. The CDR3 totals 17 residues. Germline V gene sequence: CDR1 SGHAT, CDR2 FQDESV (reference sequence). The CDR3 protein is CAPSPLQNPGITDTQYF. In DNA form, the CDR3 reads TGCGCCCCCAGCCCCCTACAGAACCCCGGAATCACAGATACGCAGTATTTT.

This clonotype was recorded at least ten times. The rearrangement uses TRBV11-2 and TRBJ2-2; TRBD1 matches 11 bases. The CDR3 is made up of 16 amino acids. The V gene's germline CDR1 is SGHAT and CDR2 FQNNGV. Germline trimming cut 3 bases from V and 5 bases from J; bases unmatched to any gene: 5. The CDR3 nucleotides read TGTGCCAGCAGCTTTCGGACAGGGGGCCGTACCGGGGAGCTGTTTTTT. Its protein product is CASSFRTGGRTGELFF.

Ten or more counts support this clonotype. V usage is TRBV28 and J usage is TRBJ2-5, with 10 bases fitting TRBD2. V lost 5 bases, J lost 1 base, and 4 bases stayed unmatched. The CDR3 runs to 15 residues. Germline CDR1 is MDHEN and CDR2 is SYDVKM. The CDR3 spells CASSPRTSGQETQYF. DNA for the CDR3: TGTGCCAGCAGTCCCAGGACTAGCGGCCAAGAGACCCAGTACTTC.

Ten or more counts support this clonotype. The rearrangement joins TRBV7-3 to TRBJ1-1, with D unresolved. This CDR3 has 15 residues. Germline loops: CDR1 SGHTA, CDR2 FQGTGA. Trimming removed 3 bases at V and 1 base at J, with 12 bases between. CDR3 residues: CASSFSGFPNTEAFF. The DNA for the CDR3 is TGTGCCAGCAGCTTTAGTGGATTTCCGAACACTGAAGCTTTCTTT.

There are a few counts of this clonotype. This chain joins TRBV4-2 and TRBJ1-3, with D possibly matching TRBD1 (5 bases). V shed 1 base and J shed 2 bases, with 12 bases lying between them. The CDR3 runs to 16 residues. Germline CDR1 LGHNA, CDR2 YNFKEQ. CDR3 nucleotides: TGTGCCAGCAGCCAAGCCCGACAGCTTCCTGGAAACACCATATATTTT. Its protein is CASSQARQLPGNTIYF.

V usage is TRBV4-1 and J usage is TRBJ2-1, with TRBD2 as a possible D gene (6 bases). This CDR3 contains 13 residues. Trimming took 1 base from V and 8 from J, leaving 9 bases between them. Germline V gives CDR1 MGHRA, CDR2 YSYEKL. As DNA, the CDR3 is TGCGCCAGCAGCCAAGGGACTATCGATGAGCAGTTCTTC. This codes for CASSQGTIDEQFF.

The chain couples TRBV6-2 or TRBV6-3 to TRBJ1-2, with D hard to call. Germline V gene data show CDR1 as MNHEY and CDR2 as SVGEGT. Deletions cut 4 bases from V and 5 bases from J, with 20 bases between. The CDR3 extends over 16 amino acids. CDR3 sequence: CASSFREGLGWYGYTF. The CDR3 coding sequence is TGTGCCAGCAGTTTCCGTGAGGGTCTAGGATGGTATGGCTACACCTTC.

This clonotype has at least ten counts. The chain couples TRBV7-9 to TRBJ1-1; D is unresolved. V was cut by 6 bases and J by 6 bases, with 23 bases left in between. The CDR3 spans 16 residues. Germline-derived CDR1 and CDR2 are SEHNR and FQNEAQ (reference sequence). The CDR3 spells CASSSEGRGDFAEAFF. The CDR3 DNA sequence: TGTGCCAGCAGTTCAGAGGGTCGAGGAGATTTCGCTGAAGCTTTCTTT.

V and J are TRBV11-1 and TRBJ2-1; 13 nucleotides align to TRBD2. V was clipped by 5 bases and J by 10 bases; unmatched bases: 5. CDR1 and CDR2 from the germline V gene are SGHAT and FQDESV (reference sequence). The CDR3 contains 14 residues. The DNA for the CDR3 is TGTGCCAGCAGCACGGGACTAGCGGGAAAGGAGCAGTTCTTC. Translating it yields CASSTGLAGKEQFF. Using reference TRBV11-1 and TRBJ2-1 for the parts outside the CDR3, the full variable domain is EAEVAQSPRYKITEKSQAVAFWCDPISGHATLYWYRQILGQGPELLVQFQDESVVDDSQLPKDRFSAERLKGVDSTLKIQPAELGDSAMYLCASSTGLAGKEQFFGPGTRLTVL.

This clonotype was detected only a few times. V and J are TRBV4-1 and TRBJ2-2; D remains unclear. The CDR3 consists of 14 residues. V shed 0 bases and J shed 6 bases, with 8 bases lying between them. The germline CDR1 and CDR2 sequences are MGHRA and YSYEKL. CDR3 in DNA: TGCGCCAGCAGCCAAGATCAAGGCCCCGGGGAGCTGTTTTTT. It encodes CASSQDQGPGELFF.

This clonotype was seen many times. The chain has TRBV12-3 or TRBV12-4 and TRBJ1-6; TRBD1 is a possible D gene (5 bases). The length of the CDR3 is 16 residues. The V end lost 6 bases, the J end lost 0 bases, and 12 bases lay between the germline ends. The CDR3: CASRDTLSSYNSPLHF. The CDR3 DNA follows: TGTGCCAGCAGGGACACCTTGAGCTCCTATAATTCACCCCTCCACTTT.

This clonotype was seen at least ten times. The chain is built from TRBV6-4 and TRBJ2-1; TRBD2 aligns across 7 bases. J was trimmed by 5 bases and V by 3 bases; bases with no gene match: 7. The CDR3 has 15 amino acids. Per the germline V gene, CDR1 is MRHNA and CDR2 is SNTAGT. The CDR3 DNA is TGTGCCAGCAGTGAGCTAGCGGCGATCAACAATGAGCAGTTCTTC. It is translated as CASSELAAINNEQFF.

The rearrangement uses TRBV7-6 and TRBJ1-3; 11 bases fit TRBD1. J lost 1 base, V lost 4 bases, and 12 bases had no gene match. Germline CDR1 reads SGHVS; CDR2 reads FNYEAQ. The CDR3 spans 19 residues. CDR3 amino acids: CASSSLGTGGAWSGNTIYF. The CDR3 region has the DNA TGTGCCAGCAGCTCCCTCGGGACAGGGGGTGCGTGGTCTGGAAACACCATATATTTT.

The chain has TRBV20-1 and TRBJ1-4; tentative D call: TRBD1 (5 bases). Germline-derived CDR1 and CDR2 are DFQATT and SNEGSKA (reference sequence). The length of the CDR3 is 12 residues. V lost 5 bases and J 8 bases, leaving 12 bases between the germline ends. In nucleotides, the CDR3 is TGCAGTGCTCACCTCCACAGGGAAAAACTGTTTTTT. Its protein product is CSAHLHREKLFF.

The chain carries TRBV7-9 and TRBJ2-7; tentatively, D is TRBD1 or TRBD2 (5 bases each). V lost 5 bases to trimming and J lost 6 bases, with 11 bases between them. This CDR3 comprises 12 residues. Germline V lookup: CDR1 SEHNR, CDR2 FQNEAQ (reference sequence). CDR3 region: CASSEGSPEQYF. CDR3 in DNA: TGTGCCAGCAGCGAGGGGTCGCCCGAGCAGTACTTC. The full variable domain, completed using reference TRBV7-9 and TRBJ2-7, is DTGVSQNPRHKITKRGQNVTFRCDPISEHNRLYWYRQTLGQGPEFLTYFQNEAQLEKSRLLSDRFSAERPKGSFSTLEIQRTEQGDSAMYLCASSEGSPEQYFGPGTRLTVT.

Only a few counts were recorded for this clonotype. The V gene is TRBV12-3 or TRBV12-4, the J gene TRBJ2-1; D not resolved. V dropped 2 bases and J dropped 4 bases, with 6 bases sitting between them. The CDR3 runs to 13 residues. The CDR3 loop is CASSLNLYNEQFF. The DNA for the CDR3 is TGTGCCAGCAGTTTAAACCTTTACAATGAGCAGTTCTTC.

This clonotype was detected ten times or more. The gene calls are TRBV6-1 and TRBJ1-4; D is unresolved. This CDR3 is built from 16 residues. Germline V gene data show CDR1 as MNHNS and CDR2 as SASEGT. Trimming took 2 bases from V and 0 from J, leaving 10 bases between them. Written as DNA, the CDR3 is TGTGCCAGCAGTGAAACGGGGAGAACAACTAATGAAAAACTGTTTTTT. Its protein product is CASSETGRTTNEKLFF.